Sequencing of this T cell receptor beta chain was carried out in a study of blood T cells in healthy people across ages (dated by TCRdb to the mid-2010s). General notes on the study: Template switching captured roughly one uniquely barcoded TCR beta cDNA molecule per two T cells in model experiments. Age-related changes in TCR beta repertoire diversity were measured in the study by deep sequencing normalized with unique cDNA molecular identifiers. The donors were divided into four age groups: young (average around 15 years), middle-aged (about 39), aged (approximately 64) and long-lived (about 90). To avoid experimental bias, donors of different ages were distributed randomly across sequencing lanes. For two donors (one aged 18 to 29 and one aged 80 or older), the study analyzed two additional independent replicas of 1 million unique cDNA reads from the same blood draw.

The CDR1 and CDR2 encoded by the germline V gene (reference sequence) are DFQATT and SNEGSKA. The CDR3, from cysteine to phenylalanine, totals 15 residues. The read is trimmed to its CDR3 DNA, 45 bases read in frame from base 1. Between the V and J ends, shortened by 5 bases and 5 bases respectively, the junction contains 19 bases. To note about this clonotype: Its antigen is currently not known. Qualities for individual bases were not recorded, and no much larger clone is one base off.

The library was built by means of 5' RACE. TCRdb lists the instrument as Illumina HiSeq 2500. A second PCR of about 6 to 11 cycles was performed with a sample-barcoded 5' primer and a J-beta primer mix. Each TCR beta cDNA molecule received a unique molecular identifier from a template-switch 5' adaptor carrying 12 random nucleotides. At least 2.5 million CDR3-containing paired-end reads were obtained from each sample. First-strand cDNA synthesis was performed from all RNA using the Mint cDNA synthesis kit, with priming by a TRBC-specific oligonucleotide. After uracil-DNA glycosylase treatment, a first 18-cycle PCR used universal primers M1SS and BC2_uni_R on all cDNA. From the authors' description of their analysis: For normalization, 1 million high-quality reads, each with a distinct molecular identifier, were randomly selected from each sample. Instead of being binned into consensus sequences, reads with shared molecular identifiers were discarded. MiTCR, run with a Q25 quality threshold and the strictest error-elimination algorithm, handled CDR3 identification, clonotype clustering and error correction. Lower-bound total TCR beta diversity was estimated with a nonparametric unseen species model using Euler transformation. TCRdb handled the public reads itself, with Q25 trimming in fastp and clone calling in MiXCR, and kept productive beta chains. Every CDR3 protein is listed once, alongside the most common genes and DNA of its rows. These V and J calls derive from TCRdb rather than the authors' analysis. Present in this sample are around 800,000 distinct CDR3 sequences, under 45% of which were seen just once. In total, the top ten clones hold approximately 20% of the sample.

Findings and caveats that apply to the study as a whole: Observed TCR beta diversity per million T cells fell roughly linearly with age, and a significant reduction was already apparent by age around 39. Because profiling used bulk unsorted PBMCs, naive and antigen-experienced compartments could not be compared conclusively. Because the CMV infection status of the donors was unknown, age-related changes in expanded clonotypes may potentially have been confounded. The percentage of naive T cells measured by flow cytometry correlated strongly with observed TCR beta diversity. Estimates of total diversity based on one million sequenced T cells were considered lower bounds and underestimates. Compared with the aged group, the long-lived group had more naive CD4+ T cells, fewer expanded clones and increased TCR diversity, a pattern suggesting age selection.

The approximately 41 donors, aged 6 to 90 years, were systemically healthy Caucasian individuals from Russia. About 10 milliliters of peripheral blood were collected from each donor into EDTA-treated Vacutainer tubes. Ficoll-Paque density-gradient centrifugation was used to isolate PBMCs, with at least 6.5 million per sample. Total RNA was extracted from PBMCs with Trizol reagent, with at least 6 micrograms obtained per sample. For every donor, flow cytometry on a PBMC aliquot measured the percentage of naive CD45RAhigh/CD27high T cells. The sequence is built from TRBV20-1 and TRBJ2-1; tentative D gene TRBD2, with 5 bases matching. The TCR comes from a man aged 55-75 years in good health. The sequenced sample was blood. CDR3 region: CSAHPGKQVNNEQFF. The sequence in DNA is TGCAGTGCTCACCCCGGGAAGCAGGTCAACAATGAGCAGTTCTTC.